This record concerns one T cell receptor (beta chain) sequence. The count of this clone is one. Its target antigen remains unknown. There are no base qualities to consult, and no much larger clone falls within one base. Participants in the prospective study were aged 18 to 89 years, lived in some 24 United States geographic areas, and enrolled through a virtual design. Cohort assignment in the prospective study relied on participant-reported clinical history from a screening survey and a study questionnaire. Recovered participants in ImmuneRACE Cohort 3 were defined as having two consecutive negative NP/OP PCR tests, clearance from a healthcare professional, or resolution of symptoms. Each participant in the prospective study had whole blood, serum and a nasopharyngeal or oropharyngeal swab collected by mobile phlebotomists. Over a roughly two-month period, participants in the prospective study had the option of providing additional blood draws and questionnaires. Prospective study blood samples were shipped either frozen or at room temperature before DNA extraction.

The immunoSEQ Assay, a bias-controlled multiplex PCR, was used to amplify TCRbeta CDR3 regions from genomic DNA. The paper's data handling went like this. The number of nucleated cells in each sample was estimated from the amplification of reference gene primers within the assay. To quantify the absolute abundance of each unique TCRbeta CDR3 rearrangement, sequence reads were collapsed and filtered. Productive Simpson clonality was computed per sample as the square root of Simpson's diversity index over productive rearrangements. TCRdb took this table from immuneACCESS and kept in-frame rearrangements with V and J called. Such tables lack part of the clones; where checked against another copy, unresolved V genes explain under half of the gap, and the rest is unexplained. V and J calls and clone size are given by that table; D and trimming were obtained from the DNA. For this sample there are a few hundred thousand clones; under 90% appear just once. The ten biggest clones cover around 1.7% of the sample.

CDR1 and CDR2, looked up from the germline V gene, are LGHNA and YSLEER. The junction carries 11 bases between V and J, which are trimmed by 0 bases and 2 bases respectively. Its CDR3 holds 15 amino acids, cysteine through phenylalanine. Only the CDR3 part of the read is kept: 45 bases, read in frame from the first base. The data were obtained in a study of blood T cell repertoires in COVID-19 (TCRdb year 2020). Study-wide context: The collaborator samples originated in the United States, Italy and Spain and spanned the acute and convalescent phases of COVID-19. The prospective study material was composed of cDNA or gDNA derived from T cells, B-cell-depleted T cells, or PBMCs. The dataset comprised deeply sampled blood TCRbeta repertoires from subjects exposed to, actively infected with, or recovered from COVID-19. The repertoires were released in a freely available public database meant as a resource for research on the immune response to SARS-CoV-2. The samples were drawn from two sources: the first 160 participants of the ongoing ImmuneRACE study, and about 1,300 subjects contributed by 6 global collaborators. Sample metadata almost always included a de-identified subject ID, COVID-19 status, age in years and sex. HLA class I and class II types, where available, came from metadata supplied by the sample provider rather than from assay-based typing.

Paper-wide results and their limitations: How much clinical and demographic metadata was included differed by source and by participant, and the metadata was provided uncurated.

The source of this sequence is a middle-aged man who had recovered from COVID-19. Specimen: PBMCs or T cells enriched from blood (not recorded which). The rearranged chain carries TRBV4-3 and TRBJ2-7; the D gene is not confidently resolved. The DNA reads as follows: TGCGCCAGCAGCCAAGATCGCGCGGCTCCCTACGAGCAGTACTTC. It encodes CASSQDRAAPYEQYF.